This T cell receptor beta chain was recovered during a study of blood T cell repertoires in COVID-19. Study as a whole: COVID-19 samples, acute and convalescent, were from the United States, Italy and Spain.

Profiling relied on immunoSEQ multiplex PCR, and the TCRdb table lists in-frame clones only, not all of them. The profile shows fewer than 200,000 clones, about four fifths of them singletons. Material: peripheral blood. The TCR was taken from a woman older than 75 with acute or convalescent COVID-19.

The CDR3 sequence is CASSLIGGGSQETQYF. CDR3 coding DNA: TGTGCCAGCAGCTTAATAGGGGGGGGCTCCCAAGAGACCCAGTACTTC. The chain employs TRBV7-3 and TRBJ2-5; a weak D match, TRBD2 (7 bases). Per the germline V gene, CDR1 is SGHTA and CDR2 is FQGTGA. Between the trimmed V and J ends, which lost 1 base and 1 base, there was a span of 13 bases. This CDR3 has 16 amino acids.